The clone carrying this T cell receptor beta chain was seen only once. The antigen remains undetermined. The sample is drawn from a study of cytomegalovirus exposure and HLA in healthy donors. Study results and caveats: Many donors shared some public TCRs, even though most TCR sequences were rare. Productive status was seen about 90% or about 30% of the time for most TCR beta V segments in an earlier analysis. There was a cluster of highly shared sequence variants that was likely a sequencing artifact.

Amplification used 60 Vbeta primers and 13 Jbeta primers. Sequenced by immunoSEQ multiplex PCR; TCRdb stores in-frame clones only, minus some. The sample has 150,000 to 200,000 clones, approximately 84% seen once; the top ten hold around 0.25%. With V trimmed by 7 bases and J by 5 bases, 12 bases remained unmatched. Looked up from germline, CDR1 is MNHEY and CDR2 is SMNVEV (reference sequence). There are 15 residues in the CDR3. The gene calls are TRBV27 and TRBJ2-5, with 8 bases fitting TRBD1. The clonotype originates from a boy aged 5 to 17 in good health and CMV-seronegative. Sequences were obtained from PBMCs. The CDR3 DNA is TGTGCCAGCACGGAGACAGGGGACAGGTGGGAGACCCAGTACTTC. It yields the protein CASTETGDRWETQYF.